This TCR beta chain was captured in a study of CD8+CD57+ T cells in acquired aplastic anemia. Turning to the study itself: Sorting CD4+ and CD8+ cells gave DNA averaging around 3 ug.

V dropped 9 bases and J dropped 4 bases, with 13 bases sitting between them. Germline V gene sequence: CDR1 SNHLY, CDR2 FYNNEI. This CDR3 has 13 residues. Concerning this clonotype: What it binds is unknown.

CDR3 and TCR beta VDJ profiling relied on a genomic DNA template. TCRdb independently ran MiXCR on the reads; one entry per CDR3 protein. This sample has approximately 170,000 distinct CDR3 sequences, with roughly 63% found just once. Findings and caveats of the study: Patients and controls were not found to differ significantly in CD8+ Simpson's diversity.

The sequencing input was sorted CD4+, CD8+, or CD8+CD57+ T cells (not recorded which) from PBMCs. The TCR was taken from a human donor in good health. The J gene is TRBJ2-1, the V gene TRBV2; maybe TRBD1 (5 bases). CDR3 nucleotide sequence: TGTGCCAGTAATTATCCAGGGTACAATGAGCAGTTCTTC. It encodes CASNYPGYNEQFF.